This T cell receptor beta chain emerged from a study of regulatory T cells in long-lasting Graves disease. Study summary: Antithyroid drugs had been taken by newly diagnosed Graves' patients for under 3 months.

Time point defined: newly diagnosed GD, antithyroid drugs for less than 3 months. Extracted PBMC RNA gave rise to the TCR library. An endocrinology unit in Xi'an, China, supplied the patients. Combining iRepertoire HTBI primers with Arm-PCR of CDR3 regions, the authors built TCR beta libraries. TCRdb ran MiXCR on the multiplex PCR reads and lists one entry per CDR3 protein. Of about 430,000 distinct CDR3 sequences in the sample, approximately 16% are singletons; the top ten hold around 7.6%. This clonotype was observed a handful of times. Germline loops: CDR1 SGHAT, CDR2 FQNNGV. This CDR3 has 13 amino acids. Trimming left V 5 bases short and J 11 bases short, with 18 bases between. These data also featured in a second study, about T cells in Graves' hyperthyroidism and ophthalmopathy. From that report: The HTBI primer set drove a first-round RT-PCR of the TCR CDR3.

This receptor was obtained from a woman in her forties with Graves disease. This chain joins TRBV11-2 and TRBJ1-1; D might be TRBD1 (6 bases). Here the sequenced sample was peripheral blood mononuclear cells (PBMCs), taken at new diagnosis, from a patient treated with antithyroid drugs. Here the CDR3 reads CASSVPQKGEAFF. In DNA, the CDR3 is TGTGCCAGCAGCGTACCCCAGAAGGGGGAGGCTTTCTTT.